Below are 23 T cell receptor beta chains sequenced from a single sample in a study of blood T cells in healthy people across ages. It was with a sample-barcoded 5' primer and a J-beta primer mix that a second PCR of roughly 7 to 12 cycles was run. TCRdb processed the 5' RACE reads anew with MiXCR; each CDR3 protein has one entry. The data contain approximately 1.5 million distinct CDR3 sequences, approximately 43% of them singletons. Material for sequencing was blood. Receptor source: a woman aged 18-29 years in good health.

In regard to this clonotype: The conserved final phenylalanine or tryptophan is absent from the CDR3, which likely points to a read error. V is TRBV14 and J is TRBJ2-3; D is possibly TRBD2 (6 bases). Trimming removed 4 bases at V and 2 bases at J, with 13 bases between. CDR3 size: 15 residues. From germline, CDR1 is SGHDN and CDR2 FVKESK. The CDR3 protein is CASSLRLGNTDTQYS. The DNA of the CDR3 is TGTGCCAGCAGCCTCCGACTAGGGAACACAGATACGCAGTATTCT.

In this sample, this clonotype turned up once. V is TRBV7-9 and J is TRBJ2-1; TRBD2 matches at 7 bases. V dropped 7 bases and J dropped 13; count of bases not matched to a gene: 13. Germline V gives CDR1 SEHNR, CDR2 FQNEAQ (reference sequence). This CDR3 has 13 amino acids. This chain's CDR3 is CASIPGLQETQFF. CDR3 sequence (DNA): TGTGCCAGCATCCCGGGACTACAAGAGACCCAGTTCTTC.

The rearrangement links TRBV10-2 to TRBJ2-1, with D unclear. The CDR3 is 11 residues long. Germline lookup yields CDR1 WSHSY and CDR2 SAAADI. The V end lost 7 bases, the J end lost 4 bases, and 5 bases lay between the germline ends. For the CDR3, the DNA is TGCGCCAGCATGGGGTACAATGAGCAGTTCTTC. It is translated as CASMGYNEQFF.

V and J are TRBV7-2 and TRBJ2-1, with a tentative D call TRBD2 (6 bases). Germline assignment: CDR1 SGHTA and CDR2 FQGNSA. V dropped 5 bases and J dropped 15 bases, with 17 bases sitting between them. The length of the CDR3 is 12 residues. The CDR3 loop reads CASSPSAGSWFF. The CDR3 DNA follows: TGTGCCAGCAGCCCTAGCGCGGGATCCTGGTTCTTC.

The chain combines TRBV28 with TRBJ1-6; TRBD1 matches 9 bases. This CDR3 contains 16 residues. The V gene end was trimmed by 6 bases and the J gene end by 0 bases; junction bases not matched to a gene: 3. Germline CDR1 and CDR2: MDHEN and SYDVKM. CDR3 sequence (DNA): TGTGCCAGCAGCCCGGACAGGGGCTCCTATAATTCACCCCTCCACTTT. This encodes CASSPDRGSYNSPLHF.

This clonotype was seen only a few times. The genes are TRBV20-1 and TRBJ1-5, with TRBD1 matching over 11 bases. V gave up 6 bases and J gave up 5 bases; unmatched junction bases: 9. The CDR3 spans 15 residues. CDR1 and CDR2 (germline): DFQATT, SNEGSKA (reference sequence). CDR3 residues: CSAAGRTGGDQPQHF. CDR3 sequence (DNA): TGCAGTGCCGCCGGCCGGACAGGGGGCGATCAGCCCCAGCATTTT.

The chain links TRBV9 to TRBJ1-1; TRBD1 is a possible D gene (5 bases). CDR3 size: 14 residues. Germline CDR1 is SGDLS and CDR2 is YYNGEE. V gave up 7 bases and J gave up 7 bases, with 20 bases separating them. CDR3 sequence reads: CASGDRYRPGEAFF. As DNA, the CDR3 is TGTGCCAGCGGGGACCGCTATCGACCCGGTGAAGCTTTCTTT.

This clonotype was observed at least ten times. The chain joins TRBV9 to TRBJ2-7; D is perhaps TRBD2 (6 bases). Germline V lookup: CDR1 SGDLS, CDR2 YYNGEE. This CDR3 is built from 15 residues. V lost 0 bases to trimming and J lost 2 bases, with 12 bases between them. The CDR3 coding sequence is TGTGCCAGCAGCGTAGAGGAGGGAAGAACCTACGAGCAGTACTTC. Translation: CASSVEEGRTYEQYF.

This clonotype came up a few times. The genes are TRBV3-1 and TRBJ2-7; 7 bases are shared with TRBD1. V trimming: 2 bases; J trimming: 0 bases; junction bases outside the gene matches: 13. The CDR3 totals 18 residues. Germline V gene lookup returns CDR1 LGHDT and CDR2 YNNKEL (reference sequence). Here the CDR3 DNA reads TGTGCCAGCAGCCAAAGACTAATTGGGACAGATGCCTCCTACGAGCAGTACTTC. Translated: CASSQRLIGTDASYEQYF.

This chain links TRBV2 with TRBJ1-4; D remains ambiguous. With 6 bases removed from V and 4 bases from J, the gap between germline ends came to 6 bases. Germline V gives CDR1 SNHLY, CDR2 FYNNEI. The CDR3 is 12 amino acids. The CDR3 protein is CASRANNEKLFF. The CDR3 DNA is TGTGCCAGCAGGGCCAATAATGAAAAACTGTTTTTT.

The chain combines TRBV3-1 with TRBJ1-4; D gene uncertain. This CDR3 comprises 15 residues. Between the trimmed V and J ends, which lost 0 bases and 5 bases, there was a span of 10 bases. The germline V gene has CDR1 LGHDT and CDR2 YNNKEL (reference sequence). The CDR3 region is CASSQDGSSNEKLFF. CDR3 coding DNA: TGTGCCAGCAGCCAAGACGGGTCCAGCAATGAAAAACTGTTTTTT.

The rearrangement joins TRBV20-1 to TRBJ2-7; weak D call: TRBD1 (6 bases). V was cut by 0 bases and J by 7 bases, with 16 bases left in between. Germline V lookup: CDR1 DFQATT, CDR2 SNEGSKA (reference sequence). CDR3 length: 14 residues. CDR3 in amino acids: CSARDPQGDNEQYF. As DNA, the CDR3 is TGCAGTGCTAGAGATCCACAGGGTGACAATGAGCAGTACTTC.

The V gene is TRBV10-2, the J gene TRBJ2-7; the match to TRBD1 covers 9 bases. Trimming cost V 11 bases and J 1 base; bases outside gene matches: 9. This CDR3 is 14 amino acids long. CDR1 and CDR2 from the germline V gene are WSHSY and SAAADI. CDR3 DNA sequence: TGCGCCGGCAATTCGGGACAGGGATCCTACGAGCAGTACTTC. Its translation: CAGNSGQGSYEQYF.

The chain employs TRBV6-5 and TRBJ1-1; D is possibly TRBD1 (6 bases). V lost 7 bases, J lost 3 bases, and 18 bases lay in between. Germline assignment: CDR1 MNHEY and CDR2 SVGAGI. The CDR3 consists of 15 residues. CDR3 sequence reads: CASTDGGAGYTEAFF. CDR3 sequence (DNA): TGTGCCAGCACGGATGGGGGGGCTGGGTACACTGAAGCTTTCTTT.

This chain joins TRBV6-5 and TRBJ2-6; D ambiguous. The CDR3 runs 13 residues. V lost 9 bases and J 0 bases, leaving 6 bases between the germline ends. Germline CDR1 reads MNHEY; CDR2 reads SVGAGI. The CDR3 loop is CASKDSGANVLTF. As DNA, the CDR3 is TGTGCCAGTAAGGACTCTGGGGCCAACGTCCTGACTTTC.

There are a few counts of this clonotype. The chain carries TRBV10-3 and TRBJ1-5; 8 bases align to TRBD1. The CDR3 is made up of 13 amino acids. V lost 4 bases, J lost 5 bases, and 1 base stayed unmatched. Per the germline V gene, CDR1 is ENHRY and CDR2 is SYGVKD. CDR3 loop: CAISVQGDQPQHF. Written as DNA, the CDR3 is TGTGCCATCAGTGTACAGGGGGATCAGCCCCAGCATTTT.

The chain joins TRBV12-3 or TRBV12-4 to TRBJ2-2; maybe TRBD1 (6 bases). This CDR3 is 14 amino acids long. The ends were cut back, 6 bases at V and 6 bases at J, with 14 bases in the middle. The CDR3: CASRPKGGAGELFF. The CDR3 bases are TGTGCCAGCAGACCCAAAGGGGGTGCCGGGGAGCTGTTTTTT.

The sample holds many counts of this clonotype. The chain recombines TRBV7-2 with TRBJ1-1; D call uncertain. Looked up from germline, CDR1 is SGHTA and CDR2 is FQGNSA. Trimming removed 3 bases at V and 2 bases at J, with 4 bases between. This CDR3 is built from 12 residues. CDR3 sequence: CASSFANTEAFF. The CDR3 region has the DNA TGTGCCAGCAGCTTTGCCAACACTGAAGCTTTCTTT.

This clonotype was recorded only once. The chain joins TRBV20-1 to TRBJ2-3, with 8 bases lining up with TRBD2. The V gene's germline CDR1 is DFQATT and CDR2 SNEGSKA (reference sequence). Trimming removed 4 bases from V and 2 bases from J; junction bases left unmatched: 5. The CDR3 totals 14 residues. CDR3 sequence (DNA): TGCAGTGCTAAAGGACTAGCCTTCACAGATACGCAGTATTTT. Amino acid sequence: CSAKGLAFTDTQYF.

This clonotype occurred many times. Relative to the germline gene, one junction end is altered; a read error may explain this. The chain combines TRBV20-1 with TRBJ2-5, with 7 positions matching TRBD1. The germline CDR1 and CDR2 sequences are DFQATT and SNEGSKA (reference sequence). The CDR3 loop spans 13 amino acids. The CDR3 loop is CSARGTEQETQYF. CDR3 DNA sequence: TGCAGTGCCAGAGGGACAGAGCAAGAGACCCAGTACTTC.

This rearrangement joins TRBV20-1 to TRBJ2-1; 7 bases are shared with TRBD1. V was pared by 6 bases and J by 5 bases, with 10 bases of the junction left unmatched. CDR1 and CDR2 (germline): DFQATT, SNEGSKA (reference sequence). This CDR3 comprises 14 residues. The DNA of the CDR3 is TGCAGTGCCAAGACAGGGCCTAGTCACAATGAGCAGTTCTTC. This translates into CSAKTGPSHNEQFF.

The genes are TRBV7-6 and TRBJ1-5; a weak D match, TRBD1 (6 bases). This CDR3 is 23 amino acids long. Trimming took off 4 bases at V and 2 bases at J, with 36 bases between the two ends. Germline CDR1 is SGHVS and CDR2 is FNYEAQ. The CDR3 spells CASSSRVGYRDGGMGVRNQPQHF. The CDR3, as DNA: TGTGCCAGCAGCTCGAGGGTTGGGTACAGGGATGGAGGGATGGGGGTTCGCAATCAGCCCCAGCATTTT.

V usage is TRBV6-6 and J usage is TRBJ2-7, with no clear D. This CDR3 is built from 14 residues. V was pared by 4 bases and J by 1 base, with 11 bases between. Germline lookup yields CDR1 MNHNY and CDR2 SVGAGI (reference sequence). The CDR3 DNA is TGTGCCAGCAGTTCCCAACACGGTTCCTACGAGCAGTACTTC. Its protein is CASSSQHGSYEQYF.